Listed below are T cell receptor beta chains from one sample, sequenced in a study of CD8+ T cells in alopecia areata. TCRdb keeps only in-frame clones here, not all; method: immunoSEQ multiplex PCR. The sample contains some 150,000 clones, 40% to 65% of which appear only once. Sequencing was performed on CD8+ T cells sorted from blood, taken at week 0. The source is a human donor with alopecia areata. Both conserved end residues are part of each CDR3. D genes are given only for firm matches. Not all rows give a size; the values are once, few, many and, for expanded clones, a class.

abundance	v_gene	j_gene	d_gene	CDR3aa	CDR3nt
-	TRBV11-2	TRBJ2-3	-	CASRRGGTDTQYF	TGTGCCAGCAGGAGGGGAGGCACAGATACGCAGTATTTT
few	TRBV7-8	TRBJ2-1	-	CASSSTSRGYNEQFF	TGTGCCAGCAGCTCGACTAGCAGGGGTTACAATGAGCAGTTCTTC
-	TRBV4-3	TRBJ2-1	TRBD1	CASSQERTGVSSYNEQFF	TGCGCCAGCAGCCAAGAAAGGACAGGGGTGAGCTCCTACAATGAGCAGTTCTTC
-	TRBV9	TRBJ1-2	TRBD1	CASSRGQGGYTF	TGTGCCAGCAGCCGGGGACAGGGTGGCTACACCTTC
few	TRBV7-8	TRBJ2-4	-	CATSVENIQYF	TGTGCCACATCGGTCGAAAACATTCAGTACTTC
few	TRBV10-2	TRBJ2-1	-	CASSGPTGTPSNEQFF	TGCGCCAGCAGTGGACCTACCGGGACACCTTCCAATGAGCAGTTCTTC
-	TRBV29-1	TRBJ1-2	-	CSDDSTGAGGYTF	TGCAGCGACGATTCGACCGGCGCCGGGGGCTACACCTTC
-	TRBV19	TRBJ2-7	TRBD1	CASSLQGASYEQYF	TGTGCCAGTAGTTTACAGGGGGCGTCCTACGAGCAGTACTTC
-	TRBV27	TRBJ1-6	-	CASSWTLHREYNSPLHF	TGTGCCAGCAGTTGGACCCTGCACAGAGAGTATAATTCACCCCTCCACTTT
-	TRBV7-9	TRBJ2-1	TRBD1	CASSLGTGGYDEQFF	TGTGCCAGCAGCTTAGGGACAGGGGGATACGATGAGCAGTTCTTC
few	TRBV29-1	TRBJ2-7	TRBD2	CSVTGTSSYEQYF	TGCAGCGTAACCGGGACTAGCTCCTACGAGCAGTACTTC
-	TRBV30	TRBJ1-1	TRBD1	CAWSRDSTEAFF	TGTGCCTGGAGCCGGGACAGTACTGAAGCTTTCTTT
few	TRBV10-3	TRBJ2-7	-	CAISEGDEQYF	TGTGCCATCAGTGAGGGTGACGAGCAGTACTTC
-	TRBV13	TRBJ1-1	-	CASSLFGTNTEAFF	TGTGCCAGCAGCTTATTCGGCACGAACACTGAAGCTTTCTTT
-	TRBV27	TRBJ2-6	TRBD1	CASSGQGFSGANVLTF	TGTGCCAGCAGCGGACAGGGATTCTCTGGGGCCAACGTCCTGACTTTC
-	TRBV21-1	TRBJ2-6	-	CASRLTGTGANVLTF	TGTGCCAGCAGGCTTACAGGGACTGGGGCCAACGTCCTGACTTTC
-	TRBV15	TRBJ2-4	-	CATSRDRGLNIQYF	TGTGCCACCAGCAGAGATAGAGGGTTAAACATTCAGTACTTC
few	TRBV12-5	TRBJ1-5	-	CASATSSNQPQHF	TGTGCTAGTGCCACTTCTTCGAATCAGCCCCAGCATTTT
-	TRBV19	TRBJ2-3	TRBD1	CATRDRDGRDTQYF	TGTGCCACCCGGGACAGGGATGGGAGAGATACGCAGTATTTT
few	TRBV29-1	TRBJ2-7	-	CSVEWDEQYF	TGCAGCGTTGAATGGGACGAGCAGTACTTC
few	TRBV4-3	TRBJ2-1	-	CASSQDRKGEQFF	TGCGCCAGCAGCCAAGATAGGAAGGGTGAGCAGTTCTTC
-	TRBV25-1	TRBJ1-2	-	CASSEDSINYGYTF	TGTGCCAGCAGTGAGGACAGTATTAACTATGGCTACACCTTC
-	TRBV4-3	TRBJ2-6	-	CASSQGVAGANVLTF	TGCGCCAGCAGCCAAGGGGTGGCTGGGGCCAACGTCCTGACTTTC
-	TRBV19	TRBJ2-6	-	CASTGGGSGANVLTF	TGTGCCAGTACCGGAGGAGGCTCTGGGGCCAACGTCCTGACTTTC
-	TRBV27	TRBJ2-7	TRBD1	CASSSSTTGQSSYEQYF	TGTGCCAGCAGTTCTTCCACGACAGGGCAAAGCTCCTACGAGCAGTACTTC
-	TRBV6-5	TRBJ2-3	TRBD1	CASTTTGTATDTQYF	TGTGCCAGCACCACTACAGGGACAGCCACAGATACGCAGTATTTT
-	TRBV7-2	TRBJ1-4	TRBD1	CASSPGQANEKLFF	TGTGCCAGCAGCCCGGGACAGGCAAATGAAAAACTGTTTTTT
-	TRBV7-6	TRBJ2-5	TRBD1	CASTSAGGGETQYF	TGTGCCAGCACCTCAGCAGGGGGCGGGGAGACCCAGTACTTC
-	TRBV2	TRBJ1-2	-	CASTSDPEGVDYGYTF	TGTGCCAGCACGAGTGATCCGGAGGGGGTGGACTATGGCTACACCTTC
-	TRBV7-8	TRBJ1-1	-	CASSLLVYTEAFF	TGTGCCAGCAGCTTATTAGTTTACACTGAAGCTTTCTTT
-	TRBV27	TRBJ1-1	TRBD1	CASSLQDRGTEAFF	TGTGCCAGCAGTCTCCAAGACAGGGGAACTGAAGCTTTCTTT
-	TRBV29-1	TRBJ1-2	-	CSVEDPGVHYGYTF	TGCAGCGTTGAAGATCCGGGCGTCCACTATGGCTACACCTTC
-	TRBV11-1	TRBJ2-5	-	CASSLRVGVYQETQYF	TGTGCCAGCAGCTTAAGGGTCGGCGTGTACCAAGAGACCCAGTACTTC
-	TRBV5-1	TRBJ2-7	TRBD2	CASSLEPSGGAYEQYF	TGCGCCAGCAGCCTGGAACCTAGCGGGGGGGCCTACGAGCAGTACTTC
-	TRBV7-6	TRBJ2-5	-	CASSRTTQETQYF	TGTGCCAGCAGCAGGACTACGCAAGAGACCCAGTACTTC
-	TRBV2	TRBJ2-1	-	CASSPPLIGEQFF	TGTGCCAGCAGTCCCCCCCTCATTGGGGAGCAGTTCTTC
few	TRBV7-9	TRBJ1-1	-	CASSLGVGAEAFF	TGTGCCAGCAGCTTAGGAGTGGGGGCTGAAGCTTTCTTT
-	TRBV2	TRBJ1-2	-	CASGSEGTF	TGTGCCAGCGGGAGCGAGGGGACCTTC
-	TRBV7-8	TRBJ2-7	-	CASSFAGTRTIYEQYF	TGTGCCAGCAGCTTTGCCGGAACCAGGACGATTTACGAGCAGTACTTC
-	TRBV10-3	TRBJ1-5	-	CAISEKLQGDQPQHF	TGTGCCATCAGTGAGAAACTACAGGGCGACCAGCCCCAGCATTTT
-	TRBV30	TRBJ1-1	-	CAWSVGRVTEAFF	TGTGCCTGGAGTGTCGGCAGGGTGACTGAAGCTTTCTTT
-	TRBV5-6	TRBJ2-1	-	CASSLEGNEQFF	TGTGCCAGCAGCTTGGAGGGGAATGAGCAGTTCTTC
-	TRBV4-1	TRBJ1-2	-	CASSQDWPGANYGYTF	TGCGCCAGCAGCCAAGATTGGCCAGGCGCTAACTATGGCTACACCTTC
few	TRBV19	TRBJ1-1	-	CASSIGSEAFF	TGTGCCAGTAGTATCGGCAGTGAAGCTTTCTTT
few	TRBV30	TRBJ2-1	TRBD2	CAWSTPALAGGLLDEQFF	TGTGCCTGGAGTACTCCGGCTCTCGCGGGGGGGCTCTTGGATGAGCAGTTCTTC
-	TRBV7-8	TRBJ1-1	-	CASSLTGSTEAFF	TGTGCCAGCAGCTTAACAGGGAGCACTGAAGCTTTCTTT
-	TRBV11-2	TRBJ2-7	TRBD1	CASSLTGGNSYEQYF	TGTGCCAGCAGCTTAACAGGGGGGAACAGCTACGAGCAGTACTTC
few	TRBV10-3	TRBJ2-1	-	CAISGSAYNEQFF	TGTGCCATCTCCGGGAGCGCCTACAATGAGCAGTTCTTC
few	TRBV29-1	TRBJ2-1	-	CSVVLDNEQFF	TGCAGCGTTGTTTTAGACAATGAGCAGTTCTTC
-	TRBV6-5	TRBJ2-3	-	CASSYAEGAVDTQYF	TGTGCCAGCAGTTATGCCGAGGGCGCGGTAGATACGCAGTATTTT
-	TRBV30	TRBJ1-1	TRBD1	CAWEGTADTEAFF	TGTGCCTGGGAGGGGACAGCGGACACTGAAGCTTTCTTT